The 27 T cell receptor beta chains below come from one sample, sequenced in a study of blood T cell repertoires in COVID-19 (dated by TCRdb to about 2020). The method behind the library was the immunoSEQ multiplex PCR assay. Here the immuneACCESS table is served through TCRdb, limited to in-frame sequences with V and J called. Missing clones are a known gap in these copies; in checked studies unresolved V genes cover under half, and the rest lacks a known reason. In this sample the table shows more than 200,000 clones, 65% to 85% of which occur a single time. The ten largest clones represent 8.6% of the sample. Specimen: peripheral blood. The source of these receptors is a middle-aged man with active or convalescent COVID-19.

This clone was observed a few times. The chain couples TRBV3-1 (or the pseudogene TRBV3-2) to TRBJ1-5; TRBD1 is a possible D gene (5 bases). V shed 5 bases and J shed 4 bases, with 12 bases lying between them. Germline CDR1 and CDR2: LGHDT and YNNKEL (reference sequence). There are 14 residues in the CDR3. CDR3 residues: CASSSSGRNQPQHF. The CDR3 DNA reads as TGTGCCAGCAGCTCCTCAGGGAGGAATCAGCCCCAGCATTTT.

The chain couples TRBV5-1 to TRBJ2-7; 7 bases line up with TRBD1. CDR3 size: 13 residues. The V segment lost 4 bases and the J segment 5 bases; nucleotides outside the gene matches: 6. Germline V CDR1 and CDR2: SGHRS, YFSETQ. The DNA of the CDR3 is TGCGCCAGCAGCCTGACAGGGCCCCACGAGCAGTACTTC. Translated: CASSLTGPHEQYF.

This chain uses TRBV20-1 with TRBJ2-1; 7 bases fit TRBD1. CDR1 is DFQATT, CDR2 SNEGSKA, per germline (reference sequence). The J segment lost 6 bases and the V segment lost 3 bases, leaving 5 bases of the junction unmatched. This CDR3 has 13 amino acids. CDR3 residues: CSASTWTGNEQFF. In DNA form, the CDR3 reads TGCAGTGCTAGTACCTGGACAGGCAATGAGCAGTTCTTC.

The V and J genes are TRBV6-2 or TRBV6-3 and TRBJ1-2, with 7 bases lining up with TRBD1. The CDR3 spans 15 residues. Trimming removed 0 bases from V and 4 bases from J; junction bases left unmatched: 5. The V gene's germline CDR1 is MNHEY and CDR2 SVGEGT. The CDR3 spells CASSYSKGAVYGYTF. The CDR3 DNA follows: TGTGCCAGCAGTTACTCCAAGGGGGCGGTCTATGGCTACACCTTC.

This chain connects TRBV9 to TRBJ1-5, with D perhaps TRBD1 (5 bases). Trimming removed 2 bases at V and 6 bases at J, with 9 bases between. Germline-derived CDR1 and CDR2 are SGDLS and YYNGEE. This CDR3 is 13 amino acids long. The CDR3 DNA sequence: TGTGCCAGCAGCGTGCAGGGCGGTCAGCCCCAGCATTTT. Translating gives CASSVQGGQPQHF.

The V and J genes are TRBV11-2 and TRBJ2-1; 9 positions agree with TRBD1. Per germline, CDR1 SGHAT and CDR2 FQNNGV. This CDR3 spans 16 amino acids. Losses at the gene ends were 6 bases for V and 8 bases for J; bases not matched to a gene: 14. CDR3 residues: CASSHSGTGIAHEQFF. CDR3 DNA sequence: TGTGCCAGCAGTCACTCCGGGACAGGGATAGCCCATGAGCAGTTCTTC.

V is TRBV21-1 and J is TRBJ2-7; the D call in the table, TRBD2, was not verified against the DNA. TRBV21-1 is described as a pseudogene. CDR3 length: 14 amino acids. The CDR3 loop is CASEERGAPYEQYF. The CDR3 DNA reads as TGTGCCAGCGAGGAGCGGGGGGCACCCTACGAGCAGTACTTC.

The table lists this clone with a few counts. The chain couples TRBV6-2 or TRBV6-3 to TRBJ1-5; TRBD1 might be the D (6 bases). Trimming removed 2 bases from V and 7 bases from J, with 18 bases in between. The CDR3 is made up of 16 amino acids. From germline, CDR1 is MNHEY and CDR2 SVGEGT. In DNA, the CDR3 is TGTGCCAGCAGTTACGCCCTTCCAGGGGCAGGGCAGCCCCAGCATTTT. Its translation: CASSYALPGAGQPQHF.

This chain connects TRBV4-1 to TRBJ1-4; D is unclear. V lost 5 bases to trimming and J lost 3 bases, with 10 bases between them. Germline V gene sequence: CDR1 MGHRA, CDR2 YSYEKL. This CDR3 has 14 amino acids. The CDR3 sequence is CASSWIGANEKLFF. In nucleotides, the CDR3 is TGCGCCAGCAGCTGGATCGGGGCTAATGAAAAACTGTTTTTT.

The CDR3 sequence: CASSLMDRDTEAFF. As DNA, the CDR3 is TGTGCCAGCTCCCTGATGGACAGGGATACTGAAGCTTTCTTT. This chain uses TRBV18 with TRBJ1-1; 8 nucleotides agree with TRBD1. The CDR3 totals 14 residues. Germline V gene sequence: CDR1 KGHSH, CDR2 LQKENI. The V and J ends lost 6 bases and 5 bases, in that order; junction bases with no gene match: 8. Complete variable domain (other parts from reference TRBV18 and TRBJ1-1): NAGVMQNPRHLVRRRGQEARLRCSPMKGHSHVYWYRQLPEEGLKFMVYLQKENIIDESGMPKERFSAEFPKEGPSILRIQQVVRGDSAAYFCASSLMDRDTEAFFGQGTRLTVV.

The chain combines TRBV18 with TRBJ2-5, with TRBD1 matching over 8 bases. Germline V gene data show CDR1 as KGHSH and CDR2 as LQKENI. The J segment lost 5 bases and the V segment lost 3 bases, leaving 17 bases of the junction unmatched. This CDR3 contains 18 residues. The CDR3 region is CASSPGLFEGRGRETQYF. The CDR3 DNA follows: TGTGCCAGCTCACCGGGGCTCTTCGAGGGCAGGGGGCGCGAGACCCAGTACTTC.

The V and J genes are TRBV27 and TRBJ1-5, with 7 bases fitting TRBD1. V lost 4 bases, J lost 1 base, and 4 bases stayed unmatched. Germline V CDR1 and CDR2: MNHEY, SMNVEV (reference sequence). This CDR3 has 15 residues. Written as DNA, the CDR3 is TGTGCCAGCAGTTCCAAGGGACAGAGCAATCAGCCCCAGCATTTT. Protein product: CASSSKGQSNQPQHF.

The J gene is TRBJ1-3, the V gene TRBV18; D is uncertain. With 0 bases removed from V and 0 bases from J, the gap between germline ends came to 9 bases. The CDR3 totals 16 residues. In germline, CDR1 is KGHSH, CDR2 LQKENI. CDR3 sequence (DNA): TGTGCCAGCTCACCACCGAGGGTCCTCTCTGGAAACACCATATATTTT. Translating it yields CASSPPRVLSGNTIYF.

This clone came up once. The genes are TRBV4-1 and TRBJ1-6; TRBD1 aligns across 7 bases. V was pared by 1 base and J by 12 bases, with 9 bases of the junction left unmatched. From germline, CDR1 is MGHRA and CDR2 YSYEKL. The CDR3 is 15 residues long. This CDR3 reads CASSQGQGRVGPLHF. The DNA of the CDR3 is TGCGCCAGCAGCCAAGGACAGGGTCGGGTCGGACCCCTCCACTTT.

J is TRBJ2-7 and V is TRBV11-2; D is perhaps TRBD2 (6 bases). V lost 1 base to trimming and J lost 7 bases, with 17 bases between them. The germline V gene has CDR1 SGHAT and CDR2 FQNNGV. The CDR3 has 15 amino acids. This CDR3 reads CASSLARGRVGEQYF. The CDR3 DNA reads as TGTGCCAGCAGCTTAGCGCGGGGCAGGGTGGGTGAGCAGTACTTC.

This clone has more than one count but fewer than ten. The rearrangement links TRBV19 to TRBJ2-7; possibly TRBD2 for D (7 bases). V was cut by 0 bases and J by 0 bases, with 15 bases left in between. CDR1 is LNHDA and CDR2 is SQIVND in the germline V gene (reference sequence). The CDR3 extends over 17 amino acids. CDR3 coding DNA: TGTGCCAGTAGTATAGACCCGGGGGGCTCCCACTCCTACGAGCAGTACTTC. It translates to CASSIDPGGSHSYEQYF.

This clone occurred once. The chain has TRBV5-1 and TRBJ1-1; 7 bases align to TRBD1. The CDR3 has 14 residues. Germline V CDR1 and CDR2: SGHRS, YFSETQ. V shed 1 base and J 0 bases; nucleotides not matched to a gene: 0. The CDR3 sequence is CASSLTGVNTEAFF. As DNA, the CDR3 is TGCGCCAGCAGCTTGACAGGGGTGAACACTGAAGCTTTCTTT.

This chain joins TRBV18 and TRBJ2-2; 8 nucleotides agree with TRBD1. In germline, CDR1 is KGHSH, CDR2 LQKENI. V lost 2 bases to trimming and J lost 0 bases; unmatched junction nucleotides: 8. The CDR3 spans 18 residues. The CDR3 sequence: CASSPNPRGPSNTGELFF. The CDR3 nucleotides are TGTGCCAGCTCACCAAACCCCAGGGGGCCATCGAACACCGGGGAGCTGTTTTTT.

This clone was counted at least ten times. This chain uses TRBV27 with TRBJ1-1; possible D gene TRBD1, 5 bases. This CDR3 contains 10 residues. V lost 11 bases to trimming and J lost 10 bases, with 14 bases between them. Germline CDR1 reads MNHEY; CDR2 reads SMNVEV (reference sequence). CDR3 nucleotide sequence: TGTGCCGTAGGGGACGGGGGAGCTTTCTTT. Protein: CAVGDGGAFF.

The chain links TRBV10-1 to TRBJ1-1; no definite D call. Germline assignment: CDR1 WNHNN and CDR2 SYGVQD (reference sequence). V lost 8 bases and J lost 5, with 21 bases in between. This CDR3 spans 15 amino acids. The CDR3 nucleotides are TGCGCCAGCCTCCCCCGAGAGGGCCCAAGGACTGAAGCTTTCTTT. Amino acid sequence: CASLPREGPRTEAFF.

The CDR3 coding sequence is TGTGCCAGCTCACCCCCCGCAGGGGCAGATACGCAGTATTTT. Amino acids: CASSPPAGADTQYF. The chain employs TRBV18 and TRBJ2-3; tentative D call: TRBD1 (6 bases). Germline CDR1 is KGHSH and CDR2 is LQKENI. The CDR3 runs 14 residues. V was shortened by 3 bases and J by 4 bases, with 11 bases between the two germline ends.

This clone has only a few counts. The chain couples TRBV28 to TRBJ2-7; tentative D call: TRBD2 (6 bases). Germline V CDR1 and CDR2: MDHEN, SYDVKM. The V end lost 3 bases, the J end lost 0 bases, and 18 bases lay between the germline ends. The CDR3 runs 17 residues. CDR3 sequence (DNA): TGTGCCAGCAGTTTTCCCCAAACAGCGGGCAGCTCCTACGAGCAGTACTTC. This encodes CASSFPQTAGSSYEQYF.

V and J are TRBV5-6 and TRBJ2-2, with 11 bases lining up with TRBD2. This CDR3 spans 17 amino acids. V gave up 2 bases and J gave up 7 bases; unmatched junction bases: 10. The germline gives CDR1 SGHDT, CDR2 YYEEEE. CDR3 DNA sequence: TGTGCCAGCAGCTTAGGCCTAGCGGGAGGAGAGGACGGGGAGCTGTTTTTT. The encoded protein is CASSLGLAGGEDGELFF.

The V gene is TRBV6-5, the J gene TRBJ2-3; D gene ambiguous. CDR3 length: 15 residues. Per germline, CDR1 MNHEY and CDR2 SVGAGI. Trimming shortened V by 4 bases and J by 0 bases, and 11 bases separated the two germline ends. This CDR3 is CASSFRSPSTDTQYF. The CDR3 DNA reads as TGTGCCAGCAGTTTCCGGTCTCCTAGCACAGATACGCAGTATTTT.

This clone has a handful of counts. The chain carries TRBV6-2 or TRBV6-3 and TRBJ2-7; D possibly corresponds to TRBD1 (6 bases). The V gene's germline CDR1 is MNHEY and CDR2 SVGEGT. The CDR3 sequence is 15 residues long. V was clipped by 2 bases and J by 3 bases, with 14 bases between them. CDR3 sequence: CASSYPPQGSYEQYF. The CDR3 DNA sequence: TGTGCCAGCAGTTACCCTCCACAGGGAAGCTACGAGCAGTACTTC.

By sample fraction, this clone is medium-sized. The chain has TRBV7-9 and TRBJ2-5, with 7 bases aligning to TRBD1. This CDR3 contains 13 residues. Germline CDR1 reads SEHNR; CDR2 reads FQNEAQ (reference sequence). Trimming cost V 7 bases and J 4 bases; bases outside gene matches: 6. CDR3 DNA sequence: TGTGCCAGCACCAACTACAGGGGAGAGACCCAGTACTTC. The encoded protein is CASTNYRGETQYF.

The V call is TRBV27, the J call TRBJ2-1; weak D call: TRBD1 (5 bases). Germline assignment: CDR1 MNHEY and CDR2 SMNVEV (reference sequence). V was pared by 5 bases and J by 4 bases, with 15 bases between. The CDR3 length is 15 residues. This CDR3 is CASSGPLSGYNEQFF. Written as DNA, the CDR3 is TGTGCCAGCAGTGGCCCCCTATCAGGGTACAATGAGCAGTTCTTC.